This record covers a single T cell receptor beta chain. This sample is drawn from a study of blood T cell repertoires in COVID-19. Overall study context: The analysed material was cDNA or gDNA that came from T cells, B-cell-depleted T cells, or PBMCs.

In the original processing: Using reference gene primer amplification, nucleated cell counts were estimated. The repertoire was sequenced with immunoSEQ multiplex PCR; TCRdb's copy has only in-frame clones and lacks some. Clone size and the V and J calls come from that table; the DNA yielded D and trimming. The sample has roughly 70,000 clones, 75% to 95% seen once. The CDR3 runs 17 residues. The V segment lost 4 bases and the J segment 2 bases; nucleotides outside the gene matches: 6. Looked up from germline, CDR1 is SGHNT and CDR2 is YYREEE (reference sequence). Sequencing used peripheral blood. The origin of this receptor is a human donor in a cohort sampled during active COVID-19. This chain joins TRBV5-4 and TRBJ2-7; 16 positions match TRBD2. CDR3 bases: TGTGCCAGCAGCATGGGACTAGCGGGGGGGCCGCCCTACGAGCAGTACTTC. Protein: CASSMGLAGGPPYEQYF.